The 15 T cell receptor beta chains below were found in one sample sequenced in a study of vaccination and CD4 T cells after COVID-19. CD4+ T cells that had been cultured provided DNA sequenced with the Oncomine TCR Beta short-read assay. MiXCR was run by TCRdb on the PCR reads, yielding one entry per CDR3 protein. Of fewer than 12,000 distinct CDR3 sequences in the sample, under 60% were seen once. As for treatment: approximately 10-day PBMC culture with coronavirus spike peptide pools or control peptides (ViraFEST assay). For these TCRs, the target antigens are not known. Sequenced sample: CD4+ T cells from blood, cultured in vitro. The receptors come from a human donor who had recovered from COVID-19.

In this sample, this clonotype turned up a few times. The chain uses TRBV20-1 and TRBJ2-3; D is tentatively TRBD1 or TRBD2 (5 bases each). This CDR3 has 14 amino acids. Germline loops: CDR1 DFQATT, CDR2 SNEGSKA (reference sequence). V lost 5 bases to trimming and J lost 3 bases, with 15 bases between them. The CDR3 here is CSAGAFWETDTQYF. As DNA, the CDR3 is TGCAGTGCTGGGGCTTTCTGGGAGACAGATACGCAGTATTTT.

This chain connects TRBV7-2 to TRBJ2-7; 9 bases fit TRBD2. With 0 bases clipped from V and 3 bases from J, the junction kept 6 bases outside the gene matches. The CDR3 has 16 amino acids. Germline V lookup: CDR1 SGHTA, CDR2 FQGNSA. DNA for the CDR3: TGTGCCAGCAGCTTAGCGGAAGGGCGGGGGGGCTACGAGCAGTACTTC. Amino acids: CASSLAEGRGGYEQYF.

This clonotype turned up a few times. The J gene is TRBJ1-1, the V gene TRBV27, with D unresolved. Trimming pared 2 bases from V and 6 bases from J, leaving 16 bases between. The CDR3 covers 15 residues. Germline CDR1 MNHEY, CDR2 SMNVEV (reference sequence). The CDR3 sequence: CASSLARVRAAEAFF. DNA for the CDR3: TGTGCCAGCAGTTTAGCCCGGGTCCGGGCGGCTGAAGCTTTCTTT.

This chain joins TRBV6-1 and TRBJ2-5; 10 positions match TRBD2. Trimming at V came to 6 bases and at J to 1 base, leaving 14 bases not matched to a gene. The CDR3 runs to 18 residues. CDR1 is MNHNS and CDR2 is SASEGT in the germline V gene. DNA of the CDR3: TGTGCCAGCAGATCTAGCGGGGGCTCGCGCAAAACCCAAGAGACCCAGTACTTC. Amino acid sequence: CASRSSGGSRKTQETQYF.

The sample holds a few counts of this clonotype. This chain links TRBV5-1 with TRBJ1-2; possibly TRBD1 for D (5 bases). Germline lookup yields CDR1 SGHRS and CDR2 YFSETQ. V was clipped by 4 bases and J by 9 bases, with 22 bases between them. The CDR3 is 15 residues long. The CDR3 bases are TGCGCCAGCAGCCCCGGTCCCTCCGGGACGGAGCGCTACACCTTC. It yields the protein CASSPGPSGTERYTF. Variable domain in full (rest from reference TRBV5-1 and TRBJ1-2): KAGVTQTPRYLIKTRGQQVTLSCSPISGHRSVSWYQQTPGQGLQFLFEYFSETQRNKGNFPGRFSGRQFSNSRSEMNVSTLELGDSALYLCASSPGPSGTERYTFGSGTRLTVV.

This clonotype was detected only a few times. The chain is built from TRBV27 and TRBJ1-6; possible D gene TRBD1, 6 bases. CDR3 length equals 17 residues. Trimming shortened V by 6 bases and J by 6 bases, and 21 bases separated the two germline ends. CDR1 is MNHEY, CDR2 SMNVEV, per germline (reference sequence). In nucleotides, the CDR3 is TGTGCCAGCAGCCCTACCGGGACACCAGCGCCTAATTCACCCCTCCACTTT. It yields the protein CASSPTGTPAPNSPLHF.

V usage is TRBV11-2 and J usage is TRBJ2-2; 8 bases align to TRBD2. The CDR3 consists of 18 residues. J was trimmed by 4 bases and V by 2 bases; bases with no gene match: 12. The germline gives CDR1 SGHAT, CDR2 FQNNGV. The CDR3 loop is CASSLSSGGGAPTGELFF. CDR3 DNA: TGTGCCAGCAGCTTATCCTCGGGAGGGGGGGCGCCCACCGGGGAGCTGTTTTTT.

CDR3 region: CASSHDTGWKTEAFF. In DNA form, the CDR3 reads TGTGCCAGCAGTCACGACACAGGGTGGAAGACTGAAGCTTTCTTT. The chain links TRBV12-3 or TRBV12-4 to TRBJ1-1; the D gene is possibly TRBD1 (6 bases). CDR3 length: 15 residues. The germline V and J ends were trimmed by 5 bases and 5 bases, with 18 bases remaining between them.

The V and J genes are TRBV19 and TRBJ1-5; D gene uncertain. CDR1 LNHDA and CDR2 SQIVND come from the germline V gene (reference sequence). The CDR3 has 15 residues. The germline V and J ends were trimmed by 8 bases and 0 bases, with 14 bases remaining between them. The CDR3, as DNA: TGTGCCAGTCGGACCCGGCAGAATAGCAATCAGCCCCAGCATTTT. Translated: CASRTRQNSNQPQHF.

CDR3 nucleotides: TGTGCCAGCAGCTCCAGGGGCGGCACAGATACGCAGTATTTT. This gives the protein CASSSRGGTDTQYF. The V call is TRBV5-4, the J call TRBJ2-3; weak D call: TRBD1 (6 bases). Germline-derived CDR1 and CDR2 are SGHNT and YYREEE (reference sequence). This CDR3 is 14 amino acids long. V lost 3 bases, J lost 1 base, and 9 bases lay in between.

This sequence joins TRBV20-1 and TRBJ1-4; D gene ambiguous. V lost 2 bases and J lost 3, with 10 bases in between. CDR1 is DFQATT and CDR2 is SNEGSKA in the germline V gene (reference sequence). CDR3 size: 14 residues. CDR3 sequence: CSARSGSANEKLFF. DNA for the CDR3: TGCAGTGCTAGATCGGGGTCGGCTAATGAAAAACTGTTTTTT.

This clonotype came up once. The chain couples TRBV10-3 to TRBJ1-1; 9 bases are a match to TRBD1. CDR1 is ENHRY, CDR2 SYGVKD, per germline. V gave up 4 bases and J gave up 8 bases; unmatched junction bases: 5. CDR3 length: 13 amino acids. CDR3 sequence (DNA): TGTGCCATCAGTGGAGGGACAGGGAGGGAAGCTTTCTTT. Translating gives CAISGGTGREAFF.

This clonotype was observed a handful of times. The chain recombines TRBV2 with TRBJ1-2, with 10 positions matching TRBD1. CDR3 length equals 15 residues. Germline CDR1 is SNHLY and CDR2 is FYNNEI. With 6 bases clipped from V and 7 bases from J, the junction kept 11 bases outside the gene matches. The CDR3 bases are TGTGCCAGCAGCCCCTGGACAGGGGGTAGTCCTGGCTACACCTTC. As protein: CASSPWTGGSPGYTF.

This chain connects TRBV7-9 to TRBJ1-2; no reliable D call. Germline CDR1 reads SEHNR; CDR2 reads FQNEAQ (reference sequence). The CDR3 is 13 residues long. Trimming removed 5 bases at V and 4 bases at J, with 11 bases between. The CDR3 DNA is TGTGCCAGCAGCCCGTTACAGTCCTATGGCTACACCTTC. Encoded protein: CASSPLQSYGYTF.

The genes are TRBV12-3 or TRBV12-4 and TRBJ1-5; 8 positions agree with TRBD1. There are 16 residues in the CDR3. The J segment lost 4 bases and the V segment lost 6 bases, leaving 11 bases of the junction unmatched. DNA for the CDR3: TGTGCCAGCAGACGGTCAGGGGGCGCGGGGAATCAGCCCCAGCATTTT. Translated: CASRRSGGAGNQPQHF.